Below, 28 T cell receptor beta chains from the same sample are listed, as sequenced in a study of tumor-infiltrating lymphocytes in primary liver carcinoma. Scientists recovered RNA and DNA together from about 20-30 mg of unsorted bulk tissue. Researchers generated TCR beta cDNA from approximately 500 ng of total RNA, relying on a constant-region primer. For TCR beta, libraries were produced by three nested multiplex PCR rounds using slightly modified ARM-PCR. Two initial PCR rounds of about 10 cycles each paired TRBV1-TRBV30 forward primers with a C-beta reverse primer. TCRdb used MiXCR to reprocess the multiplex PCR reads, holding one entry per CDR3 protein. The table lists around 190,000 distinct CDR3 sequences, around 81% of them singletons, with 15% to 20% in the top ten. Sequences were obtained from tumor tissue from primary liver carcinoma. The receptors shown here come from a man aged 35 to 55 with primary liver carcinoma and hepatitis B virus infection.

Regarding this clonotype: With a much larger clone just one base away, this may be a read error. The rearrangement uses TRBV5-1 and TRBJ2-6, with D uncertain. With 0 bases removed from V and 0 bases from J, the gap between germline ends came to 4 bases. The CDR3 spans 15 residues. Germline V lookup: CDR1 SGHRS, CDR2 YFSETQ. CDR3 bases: TGCGCCAGCAGCTTGGAAAACTCTGGGGCCAACGTCCTGACTTTC. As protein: CASSLENSGANVLTF.

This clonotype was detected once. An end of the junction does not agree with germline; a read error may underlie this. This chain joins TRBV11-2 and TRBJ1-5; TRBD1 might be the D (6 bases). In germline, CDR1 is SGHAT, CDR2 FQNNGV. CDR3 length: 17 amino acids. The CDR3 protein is CASSLVGITGSNRPQHF. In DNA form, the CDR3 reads TGTGCCAGTAGCTTAGTAGGGATAACAGGGAGCAATCGGCCCCAGCATTTT.

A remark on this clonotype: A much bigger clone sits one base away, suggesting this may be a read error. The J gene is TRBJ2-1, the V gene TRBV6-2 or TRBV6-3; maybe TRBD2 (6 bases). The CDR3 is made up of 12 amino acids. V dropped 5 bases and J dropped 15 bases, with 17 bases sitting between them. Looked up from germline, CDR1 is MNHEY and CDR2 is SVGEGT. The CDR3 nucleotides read TGTGCCAGCAGTCGTAACCTTCGACTAGGGTTCTTC. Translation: CASSRNLRLGFF.

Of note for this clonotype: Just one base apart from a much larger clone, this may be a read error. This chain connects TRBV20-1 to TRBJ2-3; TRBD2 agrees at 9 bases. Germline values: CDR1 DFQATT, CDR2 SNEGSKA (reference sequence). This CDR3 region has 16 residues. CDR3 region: CSASRAGGSSTETQYF. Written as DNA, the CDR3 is TGCAGTGCTAGTAGAGCGGGAGGTTCTAGCACAGAAACGCAGTATTTT.

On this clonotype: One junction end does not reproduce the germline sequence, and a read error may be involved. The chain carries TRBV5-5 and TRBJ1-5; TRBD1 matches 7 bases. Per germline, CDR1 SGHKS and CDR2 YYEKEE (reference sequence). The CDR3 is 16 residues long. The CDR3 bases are TGTGCCAACAGCTCGGGACAGACGATTAGCAATCGGCCCCATCATTTT. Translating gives CANSSGQTISNRPHHF.

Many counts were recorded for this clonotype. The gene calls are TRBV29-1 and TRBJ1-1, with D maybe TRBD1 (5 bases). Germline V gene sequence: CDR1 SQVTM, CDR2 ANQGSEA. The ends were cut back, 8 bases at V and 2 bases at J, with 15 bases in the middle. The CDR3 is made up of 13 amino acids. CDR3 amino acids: CSSAGGSNTEAFF. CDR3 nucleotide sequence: TGCAGCTCCGCGGGGGGGTCAAACACTGAAGCTTTCTTT.

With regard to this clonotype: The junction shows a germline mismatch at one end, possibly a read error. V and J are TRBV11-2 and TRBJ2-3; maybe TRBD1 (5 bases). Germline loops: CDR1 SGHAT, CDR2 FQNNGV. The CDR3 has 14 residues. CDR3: CASNLNRQGDMQYF. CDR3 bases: TGTGCAAGCAACTTAAACCGACAAGGGGATATGCAGTATTTT.

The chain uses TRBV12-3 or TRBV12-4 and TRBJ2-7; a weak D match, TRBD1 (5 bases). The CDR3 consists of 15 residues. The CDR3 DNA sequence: TGTGCGAACAGTTCAGGGTGGGCCATATCCTACGAGCAGTACTTC. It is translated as CANSSGWAISYEQYF.

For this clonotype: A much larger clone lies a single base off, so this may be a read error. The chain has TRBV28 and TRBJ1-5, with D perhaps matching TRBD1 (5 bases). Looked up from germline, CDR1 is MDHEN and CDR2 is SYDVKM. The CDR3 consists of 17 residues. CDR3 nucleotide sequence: TGTGCCAGCAGACCCACTAAGGGGATCGGAAGCAATCAGTCCCAGCATTTT. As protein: CASRPTKGIGSNQSQHF.

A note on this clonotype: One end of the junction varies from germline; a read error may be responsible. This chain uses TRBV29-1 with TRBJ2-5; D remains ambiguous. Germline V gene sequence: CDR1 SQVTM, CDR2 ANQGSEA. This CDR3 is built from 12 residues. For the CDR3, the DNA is TGCAGCATTGTTGGCTCCGTGGAATCCCAGCACTTC. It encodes CSIVGSVESQHF.

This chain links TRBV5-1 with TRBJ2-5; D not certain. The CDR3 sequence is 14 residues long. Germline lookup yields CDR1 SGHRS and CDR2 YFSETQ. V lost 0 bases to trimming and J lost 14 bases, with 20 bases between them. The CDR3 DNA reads TGCGCCAGCAGCTTGGAACTAAATGAAGAGAGCCACTACTTC. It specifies CASSLELNEESHYF.

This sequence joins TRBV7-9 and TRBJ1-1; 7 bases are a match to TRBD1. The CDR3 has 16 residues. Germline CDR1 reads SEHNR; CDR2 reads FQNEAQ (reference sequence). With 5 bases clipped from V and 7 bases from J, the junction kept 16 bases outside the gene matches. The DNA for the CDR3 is TGTGCCAGCAGCCCCGCCCGAAGAACAGGGGACATTGAAGCTTTCTTT. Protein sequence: CASSPARRTGDIEAFF.

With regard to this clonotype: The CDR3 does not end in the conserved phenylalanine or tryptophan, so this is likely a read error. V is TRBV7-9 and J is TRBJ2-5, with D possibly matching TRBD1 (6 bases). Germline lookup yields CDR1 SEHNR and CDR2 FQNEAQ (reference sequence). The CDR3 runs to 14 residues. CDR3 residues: CARSLSRGEETQYL. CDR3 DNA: TGTGCCAGGAGCTTATCCAGGGGAGAAGAGACACAGTACTTA.

The CDR3: CASSPDYSREGTQYF. The CDR3 nucleotides are TGTGCCAGCTCACCAGACTATTCCAGGGAAGGGACCCAGTACTTC. The chain uses TRBV18 and TRBJ2-5; D may be TRBD1 or TRBD2 (5 bases each). The CDR3 runs to 15 residues. In germline, CDR1 is KGHSH, CDR2 LQKENI. The V end lost 2 bases, the J end lost 7 bases, and 17 bases lay between the germline ends.

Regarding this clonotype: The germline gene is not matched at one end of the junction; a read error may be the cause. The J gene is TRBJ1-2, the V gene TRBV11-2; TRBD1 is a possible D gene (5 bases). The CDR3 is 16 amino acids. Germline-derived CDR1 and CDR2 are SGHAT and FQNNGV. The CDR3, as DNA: TGTGCCAGCTGCTTCTCAATCACAGTGGGGGGAGGAGGCTACACCTTC. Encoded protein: CASCFSITVGGGGYTF. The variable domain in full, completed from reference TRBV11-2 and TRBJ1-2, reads EAGVAQSPRYKIIEKRQSVAFWCNPISGHATLYWYQQILGQGPKLLIQFQNNGVVDDSQLPKDRFSAERLKGVDSTLKIQPAKLEDSAVYLCASCFSITVGGGGYTFGSGTRLTVV.

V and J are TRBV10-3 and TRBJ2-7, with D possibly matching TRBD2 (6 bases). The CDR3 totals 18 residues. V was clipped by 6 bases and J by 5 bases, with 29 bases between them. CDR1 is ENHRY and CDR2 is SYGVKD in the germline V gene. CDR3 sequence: CAIRAPPGSSLTSDEQYF. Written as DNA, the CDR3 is TGTGCCATCAGGGCTCCCCCCGGGAGTAGCCTTACGTCTGACGAGCAGTACTTC.

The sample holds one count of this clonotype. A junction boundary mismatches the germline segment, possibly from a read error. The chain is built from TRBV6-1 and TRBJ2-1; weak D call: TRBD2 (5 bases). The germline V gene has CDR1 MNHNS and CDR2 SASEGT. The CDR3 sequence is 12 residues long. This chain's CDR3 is CASSEQWNERLF. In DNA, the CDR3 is TGTGCCAGCAGTGAACAGTGGAATGAGCGGCTCTTC.

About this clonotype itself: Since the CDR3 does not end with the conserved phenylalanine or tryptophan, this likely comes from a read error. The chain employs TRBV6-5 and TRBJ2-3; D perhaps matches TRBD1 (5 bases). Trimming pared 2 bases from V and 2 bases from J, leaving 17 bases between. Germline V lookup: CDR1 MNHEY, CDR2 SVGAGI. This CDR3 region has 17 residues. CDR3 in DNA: TGTGCCAGCAGTTACGGTCGTACAAGGGGCCTCACAGATACGCAGTATTTA. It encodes CASSYGRTRGLTDTQYL.

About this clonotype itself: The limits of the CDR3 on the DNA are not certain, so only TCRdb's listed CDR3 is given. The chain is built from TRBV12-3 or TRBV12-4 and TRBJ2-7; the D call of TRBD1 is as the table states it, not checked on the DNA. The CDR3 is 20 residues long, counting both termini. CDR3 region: CARSFGQGASPGTSTYEQYF.

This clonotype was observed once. DNA for the CDR3: TGTGCCAGCGGCCGACGGACAGGGTCAGGTGTGAATGAGCAGTTCTTC. Translation: CASGRRTGSGVNEQFF. The J gene is TRBJ2-1, the V gene TRBV4-2; 8 bases fit TRBD1. The V and J ends lost 8 bases and 7 bases, in that order; junction bases with no gene match: 16. Germline loops: CDR1 LGHNA, CDR2 YNFKEQ. There are 16 residues in the CDR3.

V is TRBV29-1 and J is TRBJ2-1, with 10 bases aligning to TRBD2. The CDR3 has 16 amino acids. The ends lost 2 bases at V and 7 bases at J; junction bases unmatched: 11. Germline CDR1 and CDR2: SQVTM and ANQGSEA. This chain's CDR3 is CSVEPSGTSVRNEQFF. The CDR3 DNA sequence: TGCAGCGTTGAACCGTCCGGGACTAGCGTAAGGAATGAGCAGTTCTTC.

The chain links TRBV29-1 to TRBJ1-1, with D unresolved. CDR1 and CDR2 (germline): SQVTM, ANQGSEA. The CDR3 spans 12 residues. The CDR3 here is CRVRREVTEAFF. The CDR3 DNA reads TGCAGGGTACGACGAGAAGTCACTGAAGCTTTCTTT.

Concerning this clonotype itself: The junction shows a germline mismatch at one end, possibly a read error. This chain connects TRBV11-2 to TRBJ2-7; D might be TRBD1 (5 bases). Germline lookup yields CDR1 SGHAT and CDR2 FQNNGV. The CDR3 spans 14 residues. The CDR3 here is CPSRSNRNSYEQYF. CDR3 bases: TGTCCCAGCAGGTCTAACAGGAATTCCTACGAGCAGTACTTC.

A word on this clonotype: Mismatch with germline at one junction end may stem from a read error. The CDR3 nucleotides read TGTGCCGGCGGGGTCGAAGGAGTGTCCTACAATGAGCAGTGCTTC. It specifies CAGGVEGVSYNEQCF. This chain connects TRBV6-1 to TRBJ2-1, with D perhaps TRBD2 (6 bases). Germline CDR1 is MNHNS and CDR2 is SASEGT. This CDR3 spans 15 amino acids.

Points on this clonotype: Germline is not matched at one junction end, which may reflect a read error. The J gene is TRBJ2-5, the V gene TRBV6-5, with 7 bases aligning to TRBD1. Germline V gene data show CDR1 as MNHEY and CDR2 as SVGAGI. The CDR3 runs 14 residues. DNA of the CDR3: TGTGCCAGCAGCTACGCAGGGGGTAAGGAGACCAAGTACTTC. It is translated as CASSYAGGKETKYF.

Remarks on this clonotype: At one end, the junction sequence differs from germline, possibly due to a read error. CDR3 protein: CASSPQGAVAYTF. CDR3 DNA: TGCGCCAGCAGCCCACAGGGGGCGGTCGCCTACACCTTC. The V gene is TRBV6-5, the J gene TRBJ1-2; 9 nucleotides agree with TRBD1. The germline gives CDR1 MNHEY, CDR2 SVGAGI. CDR3 length: 13 residues.

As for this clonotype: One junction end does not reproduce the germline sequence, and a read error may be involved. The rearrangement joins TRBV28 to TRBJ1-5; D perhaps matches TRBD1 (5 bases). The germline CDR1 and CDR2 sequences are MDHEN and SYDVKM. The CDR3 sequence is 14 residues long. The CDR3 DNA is TGTGCCATCAGTTTCCCGGGGGACTGCCAGCCCCAGCGTTTT. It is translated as CAISFPGDCQPQRF.

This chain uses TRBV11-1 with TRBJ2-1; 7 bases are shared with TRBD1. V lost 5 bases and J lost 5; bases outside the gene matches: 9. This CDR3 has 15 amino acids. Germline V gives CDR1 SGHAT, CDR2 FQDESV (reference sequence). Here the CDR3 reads CASSMTGQGDNEQFF. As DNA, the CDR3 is TGTGCCAGCAGCATGACCGGGCAGGGGGACAATGAGCAGTTCTTC. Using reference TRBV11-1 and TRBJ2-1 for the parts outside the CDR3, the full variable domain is EAEVAQSPRYKITEKSQAVAFWCDPISGHATLYWYRQILGQGPELLVQFQDESVVDDSQLPKDRFSAERLKGVDSTLKIQPAELGDSAMYLCASSMTGQGDNEQFFGPGTRLTVL.